This T cell receptor (beta chain) was identified during a study of T cell responses to AZD1222 COVID-19 vaccine. After removal of 1 base from V and 5 bases from J, the junction contained 8 bases not matched to a gene. The CDR3 runs 17 residues. Germline V gene data show CDR1 as LNHDA and CDR2 as SQIVND (reference sequence). Clones were read by immunoSEQ multiplex PCR, and TCRdb kept only the in-frame ones, dropping some. The repertoire includes 100,000 to 150,000 clones, 90% of them detected once, and about 4.1% sits in the top ten. Findings and limits, study-wide: The donor group comprised mostly white British people and more females; the analysis possibly underestimated clonal diversity.

As for this clone: Its antigen remains unidentified.

The chain recombines TRBV19 with TRBJ1-2; 12 positions agree with TRBD1. This sequence originates from an adult in good health. The sequenced sample was peripheral blood, obtained on day 0 of MenACWY control vaccination. CDR3 amino acids: CASSIGRDRGRLYGYTF. The DNA for the CDR3 is TGTGCCAGTAGTATAGGGAGGGACAGGGGGCGACTTTATGGCTACACCTTC.